This T cell receptor beta chain was found in a study of blood T cell repertoires in COVID-19. Profiling relied on immunoSEQ multiplex PCR, and the TCRdb table lists in-frame clones only, not all of them. The profile shows about 370,000 clones, more than 80% of them singletons. This CDR3 is built from 17 residues. This clone was counted only a few times. This TCR derives from a man aged 18 to 30 who had recovered from COVID-19. Material: PBMCs or T cells enriched from blood (not recorded which). The chain has TRBV21-1 and TRBJ2-7; TRBD2, the table's D call, lacks a check against the DNA. TRBV21-1 is a known pseudogene. Here the CDR3 DNA reads TGTGCCAGCAGCAAAGAGAGTGTTGGAAGGGACTACTACGAGCAGTACTTC. Residues: CASSKESVGRDYYEQYF.